This T cell receptor (beta chain) appears in the sequencing data of a study of T cells in Graves' hyperthyroidism and ophthalmopathy. Study-wide results and limits: In validation, the model predicted ophthalmopathy. These predictions came a median about 6.5 months before onset.

With respect to this clonotype: Its target is not known.

Amplification of TCR beta CDR3 regions was performed using RNA transcripts as template. The HTBI primer set served for first-round RT-PCR of the TCR CDR3. TCRdb itself ran the multiplex PCR reads through MiXCR, one entry per CDR3 protein. Of roughly 510,000 distinct CDR3 sequences listed, around 20% are singletons. This TCR was sampled from a man aged 18 to 30 with Graves' hyperthyroidism. The sequencing input was blood.

The CDR3 DNA reads TGTGCCAGCAGGAGCGGGACAGGGTACGGTCAGCCCCAGCATTTT. Translating it yields CASRSGTGYGQPQHF. The chain is built from TRBV12-3 or TRBV12-4 and TRBJ1-5; 9 bases agree with TRBD1. CDR3 length equals 15 residues. The V and J ends lost 6 bases and 6 bases, in that order; junction bases with no gene match: 9.